These 32 T cell receptor beta chains were all obtained from the same sample, sequenced in a study of blood T cells in healthy people across ages. The use of a sample-barcoded 5' primer and a J-beta primer mix characterized a second PCR of roughly 6 to 11 cycles. TCRdb re-called the 5' RACE reads with MiXCR, one entry per CDR3 protein. Of about 1.7 million distinct CDR3 sequences in the sample, roughly 30% are singletons; the top ten hold roughly 8.2%. Sequenced: blood. The receptors shown here come from a woman in her 30s in good health.

This chain links TRBV24-1 with TRBJ2-1, with D unclear. CDR1 KGHDR and CDR2 SFDVKD come from the germline V gene. The CDR3 sequence is 11 residues long. V was shortened by 5 bases and J by 10 bases, with 8 bases between the two germline ends. The CDR3: CATSALREQFF. DNA for the CDR3: TGTGCCACCAGTGCTCTGCGGGAGCAGTTCTTC.

This clonotype appeared a few times. The chain employs TRBV7-9 and TRBJ2-7, with a tentative D call TRBD2 (5 bases). The V gene lost 5 bases and the J gene lost 7 bases, with 9 bases spanning the gap. This CDR3 has 11 amino acids. The germline V gene encodes CDR1 SEHNR and CDR2 FQNEAQ (reference sequence). The CDR3 spells CASSQAAEQYF. The CDR3 region has the DNA TGTGCCAGCAGCCAAGCGGCTGAGCAGTACTTC.

Comments on this clonotype: The junction shows a germline mismatch at one end, possibly a read error. This chain links TRBV12-3 or TRBV12-4 with TRBJ2-1; 7 bases are a match to TRBD1. This CDR3 is 15 amino acids long. CDR3: CVSRQTGSSYNEQFF. The CDR3, as DNA: TGTGTCAGCAGACAGACAGGGAGCTCCTACAATGAGCAGTTCTTC.

The chain uses TRBV3-1 and TRBJ2-2, with D uncertain. Germline V CDR1 and CDR2: LGHDT, YNNKEL (reference sequence). The CDR3 totals 16 residues. V was shortened by 5 bases and J by 4 bases, with 17 bases between the two germline ends. CDR3 sequence: CASSWGTGMSTGELFF. The CDR3 DNA is TGTGCCAGCAGCTGGGGTACTGGAATGAGCACCGGGGAGCTGTTTTTT.

The chain carries TRBV20-1 and TRBJ1-2; 9 bases agree with TRBD1. The CDR3 totals 14 residues. The junction had 7 bases not matched to a gene; V was cut back by 0 bases and J by 8 bases. Looked up from germline, CDR1 is DFQATT and CDR2 is SNEGSKA (reference sequence). The CDR3 loop reads CSAREGDRDIGYTF. The CDR3 nucleotides are TGCAGTGCTAGAGAGGGGGACAGGGACATCGGCTACACCTTC.

The chain employs TRBV20-1 and TRBJ2-5, with 9 bases that match TRBD1. CDR3 size: 14 residues. Germline-derived CDR1 and CDR2 are DFQATT and SNEGSKA (reference sequence). V trimming: 2 bases; J trimming: 5 bases; junction bases outside the gene matches: 6. The chain's CDR3 is CSARRGQGTETQYF. The DNA for the CDR3 is TGCAGTGCTAGACGGGGACAGGGTACCGAGACCCAGTACTTC.

This clonotype occurred many times. V is TRBV10-3 and J is TRBJ2-1; D may be TRBD2 (5 bases). The germline V and J ends were trimmed by 8 bases and 8 bases, with 10 bases remaining between them. The CDR3 spans 11 residues. Germline-derived CDR1 and CDR2 are ENHRY and SYGVKD. DNA for the CDR3: TGTGCCATCGGTAAGGAGGATGAGCAGTTCTTC. It yields the protein CAIGKEDEQFF.

This clonotype was seen a single time. CDR3 residues: CSANRPGQPNYGYTF. In nucleotides, the CDR3 is TGCAGTGCTAACCGCCCCGGACAGCCTAACTATGGCTACACCTTC. This chain links TRBV20-1 with TRBJ1-2; possibly TRBD1 for D (6 bases). From germline, CDR1 is DFQATT and CDR2 SNEGSKA (reference sequence). The CDR3 spans 15 residues. Between the trimmed V and J ends, which lost 4 bases and 0 bases, there was a span of 15 bases.

This clonotype was seen a handful of times. The V and J genes are TRBV7-9 and TRBJ2-1; 8 positions match TRBD1. This CDR3 contains 15 residues. J was trimmed by 4 bases and V by 5 bases; bases with no gene match: 7. Germline V gives CDR1 SEHNR, CDR2 FQNEAQ (reference sequence). The CDR3 reads CASSPPDRVYNEQFF. For the CDR3, the DNA is TGTGCCAGCAGCCCGCCGGACAGGGTATACAATGAGCAGTTCTTC. The full variable domain, in which reference TRBV7-9 and TRBJ2-1 provide the parts outside the CDR3, is DTGVSQNPRHKITKRGQNVTFRCDPISEHNRLYWYRQTLGQGPEFLTYFQNEAQLEKSRLLSDRFSAERPKGSFSTLEIQRTEQGDSAMYLCASSPPDRVYNEQFFGPGTRLTVL.

This clonotype showed up just once. The chain links TRBV2 to TRBJ2-1; TRBD2 matches at 10 bases. From germline, CDR1 is SNHLY and CDR2 FYNNEI. The CDR3 runs to 15 residues. Trimming took 5 bases from V and 8 from J; bases not matched to a gene: 9. CDR3 coding DNA: TGTGCCAGCAGTCCCGAGCGGGGGGGCTTGGATGAGCAGTTCTTC. Its translation: CASSPERGGLDEQFF.

This clonotype has a handful of counts. A clone one base away is much larger, so this may be a read error. V is TRBV2 and J is TRBJ2-5, with D perhaps TRBD1 (5 bases). The J call may be in error: the DNA end matches TRBJ2-7 better. Germline assignment: CDR1 SNHLY and CDR2 FYNNEI. The CDR3 has 11 amino acids. CDR3 loop: CASSGQFEQYF. The CDR3 nucleotides read TGTGCCAGCAGTGGACAGTTCGAGCAGTACTTC.

The chain uses TRBV5-8 and TRBJ2-3; a possible D gene is TRBD1 (5 bases). The germline V gene encodes CDR1 SGHTS and CDR2 YDEGEE. The CDR3 sequence is 13 residues long. V shed 5 bases and J shed 8 bases, with 15 bases lying between them. As DNA, the CDR3 is TGTGCCAGCAGATCTACGCAGGGTGGTACGCAGTATTTT. Protein sequence: CASRSTQGGTQYF.

The chain is built from TRBV20-1 and TRBJ2-5, with TRBD2 identical over 7 bases. This CDR3 comprises 13 residues. Germline CDR1 and CDR2: DFQATT and SNEGSKA (reference sequence). The V and J ends lost 3 bases and 7 bases, in that order; junction bases with no gene match: 8. CDR3: CSARALWGGTQYF. CDR3 nucleotides: TGCAGTGCTAGGGCTCTTTGGGGGGGGACCCAGTACTTC.

This clonotype was detected only a few times. V usage is TRBV30 and J usage is TRBJ2-3; maybe TRBD1 (6 bases). Germline CDR1 is GTSNPN and CDR2 is SVGIG (reference sequence). With 2 bases removed from V and 2 bases from J, the gap between germline ends came to 11 bases. The CDR3 contains 14 residues. The CDR3 reads CAWSQGLITDTQYF. The CDR3 DNA sequence: TGTGCCTGGAGTCAGGGGCTCATCACAGATACGCAGTATTTT.

This clonotype was observed a few times. In DNA, the CDR3 is TGTGCCATCAGTGGGCACCAGAGGGGGAGCACTGAAGCTTTCTTT. Its translation: CAISGHQRGSTEAFF. V is TRBV10-3 and J is TRBJ1-1; D is perhaps TRBD1 (6 bases). The CDR3 has 15 residues. CDR1 is ENHRY, CDR2 SYGVKD, per germline. V was shortened by 4 bases and J by 4 bases, with 16 bases between the two germline ends.

A word on this clonotype: A much larger clone sits a single nucleotide away, making a read error possible. The J gene is TRBJ2-5, the V gene TRBV5-6; D is possibly TRBD2 (6 bases). Germline lookup yields CDR1 SGHDT and CDR2 YYEEEE. This CDR3 spans 14 amino acids. CDR3 in amino acids: CASSREAVQETLYF. DNA of the CDR3: TGTGCCAGCAGCAGGGAGGCAGTGCAAGAGACCCTGTACTTC. The whole variable domain, remainder taken from reference TRBV5-6 and TRBJ2-5, is DAGVTQSPTHLIKTRGQQVTLRCSPKSGHDTVSWYQQALGQGPQFIFQYYEEEERQRGNFPDRFSGHQFPNYSSELNVNALLLGDSALYLCASSREAVQETLYFGPGTRLLVL.

This clonotype has a single count. A much larger clone lies a single base off, so this may be a read error. The chain carries TRBV5-5 and TRBJ2-1; 11 bases map to TRBD2. The CDR3 runs to 14 residues. V lost 2 bases and J lost 13; bases outside the gene matches: 8. Germline CDR1 and CDR2: SGHKS and YYEKEE (reference sequence). CDR3 sequence (DNA): TGTGCCAGCAGCTTACTAGCGGGAGTGGAGACCCAGTTCTTC. Translation: CASSLLAGVETQFF.

Only one count was recorded for this clonotype. V is TRBV30 and J is TRBJ1-4; D is ambiguous. The CDR3 extends over 15 amino acids. The germline V and J ends were trimmed by 0 bases and 5 bases, with 13 bases remaining between them. In germline, CDR1 is GTSNPN, CDR2 SVGIG (reference sequence). The CDR3 reads CAWSVRRQKNEKLFF. CDR3 nucleotide sequence: TGTGCCTGGAGTGTAAGGCGGCAGAAAAATGAAAAACTGTTTTTT.

V is TRBV20-1 and J is TRBJ1-2; no firm D call. The length of the CDR3 is 13 residues. The V end was cut by 3 bases, the J end by 4 bases, with 12 bases between. Germline CDR1 is DFQATT and CDR2 is SNEGSKA (reference sequence). In nucleotides, the CDR3 is TGCAGTGCTAGTACGGGCCCGATCTATGGCTACACCTTC. Translated: CSASTGPIYGYTF.

The chain couples TRBV11-2 to TRBJ1-2, with TRBD1 matching 8 bases. V lost 0 bases and J lost 4; bases outside the gene matches: 7. This CDR3 region has 16 residues. CDR1 is SGHAT and CDR2 is FQNNGV in the germline V gene. The CDR3 here is CASSLEFQGAAYGYTF. As DNA, the CDR3 is TGTGCCAGCAGCTTAGAGTTCCAGGGGGCGGCCTATGGCTACACCTTC.

This clonotype was found a few times. The rearrangement links TRBV28 to TRBJ1-2, with D maybe TRBD1 (6 bases). CDR3 length: 14 amino acids. V lost 9 bases to trimming and J lost 4 bases, with 18 bases between them. CDR1 MDHEN and CDR2 SYDVKM come from the germline V gene. The chain's CDR3 is CASTSGGGAYGYTF. The CDR3 nucleotides read TGTGCCAGTACCTCCGGAGGGGGGGCCTATGGCTACACCTTC.

The chain couples TRBV5-1 to TRBJ1-1; tentatively, D is TRBD1 (5 bases). Germline CDR1 reads SGHRS; CDR2 reads YFSETQ. The CDR3 runs to 13 residues. V lost 6 bases, J lost 4 bases, and 13 bases lay in between. CDR3 sequence: CASILMTATEAFF. The CDR3 DNA reads as TGCGCCAGCATCCTCATGACAGCCACTGAAGCTTTCTTT.

V gene TRBV7-2 combines with J gene TRBJ2-2; D is perhaps TRBD1 (5 bases). The length of the CDR3 is 15 residues. Trimming shortened V by 5 bases and J by 6 bases, and 16 bases separated the two germline ends. Germline V gives CDR1 SGHTA, CDR2 FQGNSA. Written as DNA, the CDR3 is TGTGCCAGCAGCATTCTCCTTCAGGGCTCCGGGGAGCTGTTTTTT. Protein sequence: CASSILLQGSGELFF.

The CDR3 DNA reads as TGTGCCAGCAACACGGGGACTAGCGTCAATGAGCAGTTCTTC. Translation gives CASNTGTSVNEQFF. The chain has TRBV3-1 and TRBJ2-1; 10 bases map to TRBD2. From germline, CDR1 is LGHDT and CDR2 YNNKEL (reference sequence). This CDR3 region has 14 residues. Losses at the gene ends were 7 bases for V and 6 bases for J; bases not matched to a gene: 6.

Only a few counts were recorded for this clonotype. Sequence at one end of the junction differs from germline and may be a read error. The chain joins TRBV4-3 to TRBJ1-4, with D uncertain. Looked up from germline, CDR1 is LGHNA and CDR2 is YSLEER. The CDR3 consists of 15 residues. The CDR3 DNA reads TGCGCCAGCAGCCAAGATGTAGACGCTAATGAAAAACGGTTTTTT. This gives the protein CASSQDVDANEKRFF.

A remark on this clonotype: At one of its ends the junction is not consistent with the germline gene, which may arise from a read error. V is TRBV20-1 and J is TRBJ2-1; D gene ambiguous. Per the germline V gene, CDR1 is DFQATT and CDR2 is SNEGSKA (reference sequence). The CDR3 contains 14 residues. CDR3 in amino acids: CNALTPTVGNEQFF. Written as DNA, the CDR3 is TGCAATGCTCTTACGCCGACTGTCGGCAATGAGCAGTTCTTC.

This clonotype was seen repeatedly, ten times or more. This chain connects TRBV7-3 to TRBJ1-2, with TRBD1 as a possible D gene (6 bases). In germline, CDR1 is SGHTA, CDR2 FQGTGA. Trimming took off 5 bases at V and 7 bases at J, with 17 bases between the two ends. This CDR3 is built from 14 residues. CDR3 residues: CASSPTPGARGYTF. The CDR3 region has the DNA TGTGCCAGCAGCCCGACCCCAGGGGCACGTGGCTACACCTTC.

The rearrangement uses TRBV20-1 and TRBJ1-2, with D unresolved. Trimming removed 1 base from V and 5 bases from J, with 11 bases in between. CDR3 length: 13 amino acids. Germline loops: CDR1 DFQATT, CDR2 SNEGSKA (reference sequence). The CDR3: CSARGRPGYGYTF. In DNA form, the CDR3 reads TGCAGTGCTAGAGGGCGGCCGGGGTATGGCTACACCTTC.

About this clonotype itself: Possible read error: a much larger clone is one base away. The chain is built from TRBV5-1 and TRBJ2-6, with D tentatively TRBD1 or TRBD2 (7 bases each). CDR3 size: 20 residues. CDR1 is SGHRS and CDR2 is YFSETQ in the germline V gene. DNA for the CDR3: TGCGCCGGCAGCCCTACCAGGGGGGGCGCAAGCTTCTCTGGGGCCAACGTCCTGACTTTC. Translated, it gives CAGSPTRGGASFSGANVLTF.

This chain joins TRBV5-1 and TRBJ2-7, with TRBD1 identical over 7 bases. Germline lookup yields CDR1 SGHRS and CDR2 YFSETQ. Trimming at V came to 9 bases and at J to 6 bases, leaving 15 bases not matched to a gene. The CDR3 covers 14 residues. The CDR3 DNA sequence: TGCGCCAAACGAGAGACAGGGTTGATCCCCGAGCAGTACTTC. Its translation is CAKRETGLIPEQYF. The whole variable domain, remainder taken from reference TRBV5-1 and TRBJ2-7, is KAGVTQTPRYLIKTRGQQVTLSCSPISGHRSVSWYQQTPGQGLQFLFEYFSETQRNKGNFPGRFSGRQFSNSRSEMNVSTLELGDSALYLCAKRETGLIPEQYFGPGTRLTVT.

This chain connects TRBV5-1 to TRBJ1-6, with 7 nucleotides matching TRBD1. Germline V gives CDR1 SGHRS, CDR2 YFSETQ. J was trimmed by 8 bases and V by 4 bases; bases with no gene match: 12. The CDR3 is 16 amino acids. The CDR3 region is CASSHRDSRLDSPLHF. CDR3 nucleotide sequence: TGCGCCAGCAGCCACCGGGACAGCCGTTTGGATTCACCCCTCCACTTT.

This clonotype was detected only a few times. Its ends do not fully match the called genes, so a read error is possible. The genes are TRBV5-1 and TRBJ1-5, with 11 bases fitting TRBD1. CDR3 length: 15 residues. The germline V gene encodes CDR1 SGHRS and CDR2 YFSETQ. The CDR3 DNA reads TGCGCCGGCAGCTTAGGGACAGGGGGTGATCAGCCCCAGCATTTT. Translation: CAGSLGTGGDQPQHF.